The TCR beta chain described here comes from a study of molecular identifiers for immune sequencing clone quantification. Whole-study findings and limits: Reportedly, one cell's Jurkat TCR RNA was detected within 1,200,000 naive CD8 cells. Clones with over 20 RNA copies captured over 97% of effector molecules but under 1% of naive ones.

Sorted cell numbers of about 18,000 to 1,000,000, with 10%, 30% or 50% RNA, served as input for naive CD8 libraries. The authors built bulk TCR libraries by previously described methods with listed TCR primers. TCRdb reprocessed the PCR reads via MiXCR and lists one record per CDR3 protein. The repertoire holds about 630,000 distinct CDR3 sequences, with over 25% as singletons. Only a few counts were recorded for this clonotype. Its antigen is not known. At one of its ends the junction is not consistent with the germline gene, which may arise from a read error. Germline V gene sequence: CDR1 SGHDN, CDR2 FVKESK. CDR3 size: 12 residues.

The sequence was collected from a human donor in good health. Some libraries in this study had Jurkat cell RNA spiked in. The sequenced material came from naive CD8+ T cells from blood, with Jurkat cell RNA spiked in. Subset of the sample: FACS-sorted CD8+CD4-CCR7+CD45RA+ naive T cells. This sequence joins TRBV14 and TRBJ1-4; no firm D call. This chain's CDR3 is CASSPQNEKLLF. In DNA form, the CDR3 reads TGTGCCAGCAGCCCCCAGAATGAAAAACTGCTTTTT.